This TCR beta chain was sequenced in a study of technical replicates of blood from a few donors. V lost 2 bases and J 2 bases, leaving 19 bases between the germline ends. The CDR3 covers 17 residues. The germline gives CDR1 SGHNT, CDR2 YENEEA. TCRdb's copy holds only in-frame clones and misses some; the assay was immunoSEQ multiplex PCR. The sample holds 65,000 to 80,000 clones, over 95% seen once. The chain uses TRBV11-3 and TRBJ2-7; tentative D call: TRBD1 (5 bases). The sequence was obtained from a human donor in good health. Sequenced material: T cells isolated from PBMCs. The CDR3: CASSLLGIGAWAYEQYF. The CDR3 DNA is TGTGCCAGCAGCTTACTAGGTATAGGGGCTTGGGCCTACGAGCAGTACTTC.